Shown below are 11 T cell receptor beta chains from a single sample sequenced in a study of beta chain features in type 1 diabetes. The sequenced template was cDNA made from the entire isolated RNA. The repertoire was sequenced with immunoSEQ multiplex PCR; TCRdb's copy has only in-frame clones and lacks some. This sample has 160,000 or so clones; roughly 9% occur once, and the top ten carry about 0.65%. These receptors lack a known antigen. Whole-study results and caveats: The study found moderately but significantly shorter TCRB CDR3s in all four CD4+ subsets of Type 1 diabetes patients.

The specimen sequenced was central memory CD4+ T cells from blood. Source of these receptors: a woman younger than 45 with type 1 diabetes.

As DNA, the CDR3 is TGTGCCAGCGGGGACAGGGGCCAAGAGACCCAGTACTTC. This codes for CASGDRGQETQYF. The V and J genes are TRBV2 and TRBJ2-5; TRBD1 matches at 10 bases. The V gene end was trimmed by 8 bases and the J gene end by 1 base; junction bases not matched to a gene: 1. Germline lookup yields CDR1 SNHLY and CDR2 FYNNEI. This CDR3 is built from 13 residues.

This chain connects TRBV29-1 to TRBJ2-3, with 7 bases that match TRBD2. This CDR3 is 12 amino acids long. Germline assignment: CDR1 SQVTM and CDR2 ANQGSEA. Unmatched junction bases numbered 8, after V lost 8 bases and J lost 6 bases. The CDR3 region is CSTSATEDTQYF. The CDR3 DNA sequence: TGCAGCACTAGCGCTACGGAGGATACGCAGTATTTT.

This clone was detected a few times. CDR3 coding DNA: TGTGCCAGCACCAGCGGGACACAAGGATACTATGGCTACACCTTC. It specifies CASTSGTQGYYGYTF. The J gene is TRBJ1-2, the V gene TRBV27; possibly TRBD1 for D (6 bases). V gave up 7 bases and J gave up 3 bases, with 18 bases separating them. The CDR3 runs 15 residues. Germline V gene lookup returns CDR1 MNHEY and CDR2 SMNVEV (reference sequence).

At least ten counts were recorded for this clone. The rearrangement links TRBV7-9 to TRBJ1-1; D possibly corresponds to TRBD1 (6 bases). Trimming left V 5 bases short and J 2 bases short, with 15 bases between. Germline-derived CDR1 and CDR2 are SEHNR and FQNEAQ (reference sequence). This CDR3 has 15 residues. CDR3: CASSKVSGTNTEAFF. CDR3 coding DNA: TGTGCCAGCAGCAAAGTCTCCGGGACAAACACTGAAGCTTTCTTT.

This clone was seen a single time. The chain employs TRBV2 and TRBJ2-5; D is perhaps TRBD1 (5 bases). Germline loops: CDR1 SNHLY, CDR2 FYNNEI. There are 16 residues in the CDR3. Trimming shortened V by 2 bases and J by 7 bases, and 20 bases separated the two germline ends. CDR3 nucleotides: TGTGCCAGCAGTGAACAATTTGTTGACAGTTCGGGGACCCAGTACTTC. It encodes CASSEQFVDSSGTQYF.

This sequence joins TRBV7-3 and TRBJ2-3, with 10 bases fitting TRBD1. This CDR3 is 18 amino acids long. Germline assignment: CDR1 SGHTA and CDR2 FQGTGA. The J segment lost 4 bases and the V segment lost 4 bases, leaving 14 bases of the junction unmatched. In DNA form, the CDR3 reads TGTGCCAGCAGCTCGTCCGGGGGACAGGGGAGACTCTCAGATACGCAGTATTTT. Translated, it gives CASSSSGGQGRLSDTQYF.

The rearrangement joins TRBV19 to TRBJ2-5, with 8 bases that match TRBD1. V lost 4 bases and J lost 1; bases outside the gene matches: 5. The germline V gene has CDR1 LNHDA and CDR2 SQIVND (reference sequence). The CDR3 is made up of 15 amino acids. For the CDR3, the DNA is TGTGCCAGTAGTACAGGGGGCAGTGTCCAAGAGACCCAGTACTTC. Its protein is CASSTGGSVQETQYF.

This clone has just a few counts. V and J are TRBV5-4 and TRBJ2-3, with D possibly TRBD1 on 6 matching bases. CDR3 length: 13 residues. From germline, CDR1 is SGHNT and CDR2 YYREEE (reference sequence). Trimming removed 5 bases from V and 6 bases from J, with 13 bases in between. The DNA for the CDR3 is TGTGCCAGCAGTTCGGATACAGGGGATACGCAGTATTTT. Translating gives CASSSDTGDTQYF.

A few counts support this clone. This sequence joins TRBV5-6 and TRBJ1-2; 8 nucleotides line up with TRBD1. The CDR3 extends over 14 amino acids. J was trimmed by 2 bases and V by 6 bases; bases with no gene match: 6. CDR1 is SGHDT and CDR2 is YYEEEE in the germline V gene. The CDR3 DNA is TGTGCCAGCAAGGGAAGGGACAGGAACTATGGCTACACCTTC. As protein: CASKGRDRNYGYTF.

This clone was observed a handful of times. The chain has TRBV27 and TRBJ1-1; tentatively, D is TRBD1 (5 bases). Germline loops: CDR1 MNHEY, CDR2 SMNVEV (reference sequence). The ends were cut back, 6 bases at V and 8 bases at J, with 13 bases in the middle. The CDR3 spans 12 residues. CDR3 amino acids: CASRRSWTEAFF. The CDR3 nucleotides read TGTGCCAGCAGAAGATCCTGGACAGAAGCTTTCTTT.

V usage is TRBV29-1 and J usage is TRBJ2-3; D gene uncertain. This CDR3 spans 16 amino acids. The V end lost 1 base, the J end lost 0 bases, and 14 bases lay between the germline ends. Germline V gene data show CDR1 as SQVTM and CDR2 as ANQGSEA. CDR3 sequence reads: CSVEGLVTSSTDTQYF. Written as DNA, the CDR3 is TGCAGCGTTGAAGGTCTCGTAACATCTAGCACAGATACGCAGTATTTT.